The rows below give T cell receptor beta chains drawn from one sample of a study of somatic mutations in cytotoxic T cells in rheumatoid arthritis. Repertoires were generated with immunoSEQ multiplex PCR, while TCRdb's copy carries only in-frame clones and drops some. The sample records more than 10,000 clones, around 86% being singletons. Sequences were obtained from CD8+ T cells sorted from blood. These receptors originate from a woman aged 55 to 70 in good health. Both conserved end residues are part of each CDR3. Each record gives: D gene, clone size, J gene, V gene, CDR3 DNA, CDR3 protein. The D gene is left open where the match is weak. The size of a clone is reported for some rows only, either as once, few or many, or as a class for expanded clones.

TRBD1	NA	TRBJ1-2	TRBV2	TGTGCCAGCAGTGATGCAGGGGGCTATGGCTACACCTTC	CASSDAGGYGYTF
NA	once	TRBJ2-7	TRBV21-1	TGTGCCAGCAGCAAGACTAGCTACGAGCAGTACTTC	CASSKTSYEQYF
TRBD2	once	TRBJ2-3	TRBV7-3	TGTGCCAGCAGCCAAAGCGGGGACACAGATACGCAGTATTTT	CASSQSGDTDTQYF
TRBD2	NA	TRBJ2-3	TRBV30	TGTGCCTGGGCCCTAGCGGGGGGTCTCACAGATACGCAGTATTTT	CAWALAGGLTDTQYF
TRBD1	few	TRBJ1-5	TRBV6-1	TGTGCCAGCAGTGACGGGACAGGGGGCGTTCAGCCCCAGCATTTT	CASSDGTGGVQPQHF
NA	NA	TRBJ2-1	TRBV28	TGTGCCAGCACCAAACAGGTAGAGCAGTTCTTC	CASTKQVEQFF
TRBD2	NA	TRBJ2-1	TRBV7-3	TGTGCCAGCAGCCTAGCGGGGGTAAGAGGCAATGAGCAGTTCTTC	CASSLAGVRGNEQFF
TRBD1	NA	TRBJ1-4	TRBV5-8	TGTGCCAGCAGCTTTCCTAACAGGGGTAATGAAAAACTGTTTTTT	CASSFPNRGNEKLFF
NA	NA	TRBJ1-5	TRBV7-2	TGTGCCAGCAGCTTAGTAGGAGAAGGGGATCAGCCCCAGCATTTT	CASSLVGEGDQPQHF
TRBD2	few	TRBJ2-7	TRBV7-8	TGTGCCAGCAGCTGGACTAGCGGGGGGCCTTACGAGCAGTACTTC	CASSWTSGGPYEQYF
TRBD1	NA	TRBJ2-5	TRBV9	TGTGCCAGCAGCGACCCAGGGGGCGCGACCCAAGAGACCCAGTACTTC	CASSDPGGATQETQYF
NA	NA	TRBJ2-7	TRBV5-1	TGCGCCAGCAGCCCCCAAGGCCCAATGACACCCTACGAGCAGTACTTC	CASSPQGPMTPYEQYF
NA	NA	TRBJ2-3	TRBV7-9	TGTGCCAGCGGACGAGGACTAATGACAGATACGCAGTATTTT	CASGRGLMTDTQYF
TRBD2	NA	TRBJ2-1	TRBV9	TGTGCCAGCAGCGGGACTAGTTACAATGAGCAGTTCTTC	CASSGTSYNEQFF
NA	few	TRBJ1-2	TRBV19	TGTGCCAGTAAAATCGCGGCACCCGGCGAAAACTATGGCTACACCTTC	CASKIAAPGENYGYTF
TRBD1	NA	TRBJ2-4	TRBV5-1	TGCGCCAGCAGTAGACAGGGGTTAGCCAAAAACATTCAGTACTTC	CASSRQGLAKNIQYF
NA	NA	TRBJ2-3	TRBV5-4	TGTGCCAGCAGCTACCCGAAGGACCCGGGACTTAGCACAGATACGCAGTATTTT	CASSYPKDPGLSTDTQYF
TRBD2	once	TRBJ2-5	TRBV4-1	TGCGCCAGCAGGAATAGCGGGGGGAGCGGGGAGACCCAGTACTTC	CASRNSGGSGETQYF
TRBD1	NA	TRBJ2-2	TRBV15	TGTGCCACCAGCTCTCCGGGACAGGGTGGCACCGGGGAGCTGTTTTTT	CATSSPGQGGTGELFF
TRBD2	NA	TRBJ2-1	TRBV11-3	TGTGCCAGCAGCCAGTATTCCGGGGGGGGGAAGGGCTACAATGAGCAGTTCTTC	CASSQYSGGGKGYNEQFF
NA	NA	TRBJ1-2	TRBV6-5	TGTGCCAGCAGTGCCGACGTGCGGGTCGGCTACACCTTC	CASSADVRVGYTF
NA	NA	TRBJ1-1	TRBV15	TGTGCCACCAGCACCTCCAGGGGTAACACTGAAGCTTTCTTT	CATSTSRGNTEAFF
NA	NA	TRBJ2-1	TRBV27	TGTGCCAGCAGCTATGGGGTTGCGGGCAATGAGCAGTTCTTC	CASSYGVAGNEQFF
NA	few	TRBJ1-6	TRBV6-5	TGTGCCAGCAGTATACAGGGTACTTCACCCCTCCACTTT	CASSIQGTSPLHF
NA	NA	TRBJ2-2	TRBV7-9	TGTGCCAGCAGCTTCGGGACAACCGGGGAGCTGTTTTTT	CASSFGTTGELFF
TRBD1	NA	TRBJ1-6	TRBV28	TGTGCCAGCCTGGCCGGGACAGGGTTTTCACCCCTCCACTTT	CASLAGTGFSPLHF